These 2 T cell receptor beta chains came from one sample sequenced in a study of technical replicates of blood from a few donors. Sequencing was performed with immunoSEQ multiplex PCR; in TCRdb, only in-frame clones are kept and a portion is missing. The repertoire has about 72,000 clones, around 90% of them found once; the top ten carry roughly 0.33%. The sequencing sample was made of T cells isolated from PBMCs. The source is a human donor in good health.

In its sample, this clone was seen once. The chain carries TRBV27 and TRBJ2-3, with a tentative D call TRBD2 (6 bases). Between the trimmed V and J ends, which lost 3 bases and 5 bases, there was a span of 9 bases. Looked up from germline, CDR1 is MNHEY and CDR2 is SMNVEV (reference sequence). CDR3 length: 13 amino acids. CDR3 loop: CASSFLSGDTQYF. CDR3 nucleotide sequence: TGTGCCAGCAGTTTTCTTAGCGGAGATACGCAGTATTTT.

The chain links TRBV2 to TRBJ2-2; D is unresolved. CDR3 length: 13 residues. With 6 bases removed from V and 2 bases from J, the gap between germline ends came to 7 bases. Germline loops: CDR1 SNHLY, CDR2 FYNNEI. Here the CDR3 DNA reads TGTGCCAGCAGAACCTACAACACCGGGGAGCTGTTTTTT. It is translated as CASRTYNTGELFF.